This T cell receptor (beta chain) was identified during a study of blood T cell repertoires in COVID-19 (dated by TCRdb to about 2020). For context, the study as a whole: Samples from collaborators originated in the United States, Italy and Spain and spanned both the acute and convalescent phases of COVID-19. Where available, HLA class I and class II types were taken from metadata supplied by the sample provider and were not determined by assay-based typing. The dataset comprised deeply sampled blood TCRbeta repertoires from subjects exposed to, actively infected with, or recovered from COVID-19. The repertoires were released in a freely available public database intended as a resource for research on the immune response to SARS-CoV-2. The prospective study material was composed of cDNA or gDNA derived from T cells, B-cell-depleted T cells, or PBMCs. The samples were drawn from two sources: the first 160 participants of the ongoing ImmuneRACE study, and over 950 subjects contributed by 6 global collaborators. Sample metadata almost always included a de-identified subject ID, COVID-19 status, age in years and sex.

TCRbeta CDR3 regions were amplified from genomic DNA using the immunoSEQ Assay, a bias-controlled multiplex PCR. The paper's processing steps were these. Nucleated cell counts per sample were estimated from amplification of reference gene primers within the assay. To quantify the absolute abundance of each unique TCRbeta CDR3 rearrangement, sequence reads were collapsed and filtered. For each sample, productive Simpson clonality was calculated as the square root of Simpson's diversity index over productive rearrangements. TCRdb stores this immuneACCESS table with in-frame sequences only. Part of the clones is absent; in the studies checked, under half of the shortfall reflects unresolved V genes, and no reason is known for the rest. V and J calls plus clone size are reproduced from that table; the DNA served to infer D and trimming. This sample gives almost 200,000 clones in total; around 81% of them show up just once. About 0.91% of the sample comes from the top ten.

Results and caveats for the whole study, not just this receptor: The quantity of clinical and demographic metadata differed by source and by participant and was supplied without curation.

One collaborating source in Seattle enrolled patients during active infection and followed them longitudinally through the course of disease. Collaborating institutions collected whole blood in K2EDTA tubes following their own protocols. For TCRbeta analysis, collaborators shipped samples as frozen whole blood, isolated PBMCs, or DNA extracted from either of those sample types. Notes on this clone: What antigen it recognizes has not been identified. No quality values exist for individual bases; no much larger clone is one base distant.

V is pared back by 2 bases and J by 0 bases, with 7 bases lying between the germline termini. CDR1 and CDR2, per the germline V gene, are SGHTA and FQGNSA. From the cysteine through the phenylalanine, the CDR3 covers 15 amino acids. Only the CDR3 part of the read is kept: 45 bases, read in frame from the first base. The chain was built from TRBV7-2 and TRBJ2-2; no confident D gene assignment can be made. This sequence originates from a man between 60 and 75 years old with COVID-19, enrolled during active disease. Sequences were obtained from peripheral blood. The nucleotides are TGTGCCAGCAGCTTAATCTCCGCGAACACCGGGGAGCTGTTTTTT. This encodes CASSLISANTGELFF. Beyond the CDR3, the reference TRBV7-2 and TRBJ2-2 genes provide the residues; the full variable domain reads: GAGVSQSPSNKVTEKGKDVELRCDPISGHTALYWYRQSLGQGLEFLIYFQGNSAPDKSGLPSDRFSAERTGGSVSTLTIQRTQQEDSAVYLCASSLISANTGELFFGEGSRLTVL.